This entry features one TCR beta chain sequence. The sample is drawn from a study of blood T cell repertoires in COVID-19. The wider study: Italy, Spain and the United States were the sources of the convalescent and acute COVID-19 samples. Nucleic acid was either cDNA or gDNA, and it came from T cells, B-cell-depleted T cells, or PBMCs.

The V end lost 0 bases, the J end lost 2 bases, and 11 bases lay between the germline ends. The CDR3 sequence is 15 residues long. In germline, CDR1 is SGHRS, CDR2 YFSETQ. Seattle patient enrollment occurred during active infection, with longitudinal follow-up thereafter. Profiled with immunoSEQ multiplex PCR; TCRdb holds only in-frame clones, not every one. This sample has 300,000 or so clones, with about 90% found just once. This receptor was obtained from a woman between 25 and 40 years old with COVID-19, enrolled during active disease. Sequencing used peripheral blood. The chain couples TRBV5-1 to TRBJ1-2; D is ambiguous. DNA for the CDR3: TGCGCCAGCAGCTTGGCAGTCCCGGGGAACTATGGCTACACCTTC. Translation gives CASSLAVPGNYGYTF.